The source of this T cell receptor (beta chain) is a study of T cell responses to AZD1222 COVID-19 vaccine. Across the study: Second-dose recipients at about 4 or about 12 weeks were treated as one pooled group. Regarding the study as a whole: Along spike, vaccine-associated CD4 TCRs were found throughout, with dominance at 160-218 and 743-854. Spike-specific TCR breadth rose after two AZD1222 doses, and depth rose as well.

The assay was immunoSEQ multiplex PCR, and TCRdb's table has in-frame clones only and misses some. The table includes around 140,000 clones, around 93% detected once. There are 16 residues in the CDR3. Germline values: CDR1 SGHVS, CDR2 FQNEAQ. The V end was cut by 1 base, the J end by 0 bases, with 10 bases between. On this clone itself: Its antigen is as yet unknown.

The receptor was derived from an adult in good health. This rearrangement joins TRBV7-8 to TRBJ1-3, with D possibly TRBD1 on 5 matching bases. The sequences come from peripheral blood, collected on day 0 of AZD1222 vaccination. CDR3 coding DNA: TGTGCCAGCAGCTTAGTGGGACCGGTCTCTGGAAACACCATATATTTT. Amino acids: CASSLVGPVSGNTIYF.